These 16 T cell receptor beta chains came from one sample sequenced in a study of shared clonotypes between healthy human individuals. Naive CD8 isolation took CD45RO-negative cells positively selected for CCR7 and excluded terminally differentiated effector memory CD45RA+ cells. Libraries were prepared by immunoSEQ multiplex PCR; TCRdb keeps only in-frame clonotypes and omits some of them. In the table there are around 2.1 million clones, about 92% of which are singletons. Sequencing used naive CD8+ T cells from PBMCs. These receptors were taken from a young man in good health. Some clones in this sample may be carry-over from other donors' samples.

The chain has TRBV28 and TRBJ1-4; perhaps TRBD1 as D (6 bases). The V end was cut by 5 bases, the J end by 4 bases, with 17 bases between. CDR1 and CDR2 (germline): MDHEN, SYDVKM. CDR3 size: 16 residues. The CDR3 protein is CASSPPSTGLNEKLFF. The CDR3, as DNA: TGTGCCAGCAGTCCACCATCGACAGGCCTTAATGAAAAACTGTTTTTT.

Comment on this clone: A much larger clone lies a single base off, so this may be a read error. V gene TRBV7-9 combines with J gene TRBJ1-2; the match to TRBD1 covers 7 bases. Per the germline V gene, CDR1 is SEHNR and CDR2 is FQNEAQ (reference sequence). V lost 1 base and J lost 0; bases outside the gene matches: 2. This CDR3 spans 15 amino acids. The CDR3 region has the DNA TGTGCCAGCAGCTTAGGGGACAGTGCTAACTATGGCTACACCTTC. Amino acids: CASSLGDSANYGYTF.

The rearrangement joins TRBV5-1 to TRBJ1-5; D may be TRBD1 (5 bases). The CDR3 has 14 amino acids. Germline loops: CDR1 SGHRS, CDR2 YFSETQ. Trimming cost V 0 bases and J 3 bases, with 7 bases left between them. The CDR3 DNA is TGCGCCAGCAGCTTGGGAGGGGCCAATCAGCCCCAGCATTTT. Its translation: CASSLGGANQPQHF.

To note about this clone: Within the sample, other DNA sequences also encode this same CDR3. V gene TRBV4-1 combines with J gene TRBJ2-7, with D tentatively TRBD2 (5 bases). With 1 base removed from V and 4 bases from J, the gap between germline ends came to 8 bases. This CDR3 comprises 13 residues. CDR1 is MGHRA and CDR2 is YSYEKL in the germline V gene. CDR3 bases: TGCGCCAGCAGCCAAGGGCTAGCATACGAGCAGTACTTC. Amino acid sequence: CASSQGLAYEQYF.

CDR3 bases: TGTGCCAGCAGGCCAGTAACGAACACCGGGGAGCTGTTTTTT. This translates into CASRPVTNTGELFF. The chain employs TRBV7-9 and TRBJ2-2; D remains unclear. Germline V gene sequence: CDR1 SEHNR, CDR2 FQNEAQ (reference sequence). The CDR3 consists of 14 residues. V was trimmed by 6 bases and J by 0 bases, leaving 8 bases between them.

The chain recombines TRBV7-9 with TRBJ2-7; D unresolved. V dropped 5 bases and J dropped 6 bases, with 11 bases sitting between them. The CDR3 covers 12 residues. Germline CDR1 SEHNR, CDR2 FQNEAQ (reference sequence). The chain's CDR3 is CASSQGYFEQYF. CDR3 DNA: TGTGCCAGCAGCCAAGGCTATTTCGAGCAGTACTTC.

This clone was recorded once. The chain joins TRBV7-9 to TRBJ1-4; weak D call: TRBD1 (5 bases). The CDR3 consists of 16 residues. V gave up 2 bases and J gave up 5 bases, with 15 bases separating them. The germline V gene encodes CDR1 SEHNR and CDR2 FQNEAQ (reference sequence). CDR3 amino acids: CASSLPPGARNEKLFF. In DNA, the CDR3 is TGTGCCAGCAGCTTACCACCCGGGGCTCGAAATGAAAAACTGTTTTTT.

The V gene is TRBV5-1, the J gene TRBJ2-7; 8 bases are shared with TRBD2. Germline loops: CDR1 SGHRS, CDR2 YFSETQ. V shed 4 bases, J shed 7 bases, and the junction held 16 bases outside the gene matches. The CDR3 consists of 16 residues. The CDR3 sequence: CASSRKTSGGLGEQYF. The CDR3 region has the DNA TGCGCCAGCAGCCGAAAAACTAGCGGCGGTTTAGGGGAGCAGTACTTC.

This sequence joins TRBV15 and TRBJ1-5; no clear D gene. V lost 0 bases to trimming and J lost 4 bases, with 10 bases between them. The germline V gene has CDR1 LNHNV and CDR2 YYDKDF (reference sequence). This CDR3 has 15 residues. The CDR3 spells CATSRDFGSNQPQHF. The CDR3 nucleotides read TGTGCCACCAGCAGAGACTTCGGCAGTAATCAGCCCCAGCATTTT. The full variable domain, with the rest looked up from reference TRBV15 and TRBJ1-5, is DAMVIQNPRYQVTQFGKPVTLSCSQTLNHNVMYWYQQKSSQAPKLLFHYYDKDFNNEADTPDNFQSRRPNTSFCFLDIRSPGLGDTAMYLCATSRDFGSNQPQHFGDGTRLSIL.

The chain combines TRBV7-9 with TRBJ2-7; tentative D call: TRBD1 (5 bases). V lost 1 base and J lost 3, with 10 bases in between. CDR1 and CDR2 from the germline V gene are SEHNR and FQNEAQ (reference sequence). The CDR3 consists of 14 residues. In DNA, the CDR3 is TGTGCCAGCAGCTTAGACAGGTCCCACTACGAGCAGTACTTC. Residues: CASSLDRSHYEQYF.

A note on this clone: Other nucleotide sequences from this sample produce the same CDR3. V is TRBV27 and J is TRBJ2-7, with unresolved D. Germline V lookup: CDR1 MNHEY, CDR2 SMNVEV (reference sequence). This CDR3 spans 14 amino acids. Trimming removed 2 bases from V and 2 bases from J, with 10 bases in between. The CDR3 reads CASSLGRVAYEQYF. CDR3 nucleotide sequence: TGTGCCAGCAGTTTAGGAAGGGTGGCCTACGAGCAGTACTTC.

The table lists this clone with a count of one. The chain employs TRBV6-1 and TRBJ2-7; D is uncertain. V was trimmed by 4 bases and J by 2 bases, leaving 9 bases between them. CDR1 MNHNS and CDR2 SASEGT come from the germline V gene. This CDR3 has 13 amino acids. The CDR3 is CASSGMQTYEQYF. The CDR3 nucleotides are TGTGCCAGCAGTGGAATGCAGACCTACGAGCAGTACTTC.

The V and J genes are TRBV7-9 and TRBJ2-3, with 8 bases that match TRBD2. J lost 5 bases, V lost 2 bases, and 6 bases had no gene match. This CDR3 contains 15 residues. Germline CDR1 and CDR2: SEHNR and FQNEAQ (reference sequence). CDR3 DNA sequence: TGTGCCAGCAGCTTAAAGCGGGAGACAGGAGATACGCAGTATTTT. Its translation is CASSLKRETGDTQYF.

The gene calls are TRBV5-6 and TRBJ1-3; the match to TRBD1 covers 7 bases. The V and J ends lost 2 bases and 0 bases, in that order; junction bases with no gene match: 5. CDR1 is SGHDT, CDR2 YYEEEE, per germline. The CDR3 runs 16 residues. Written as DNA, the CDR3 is TGTGCCAGCAGCTTTTACTACAGGGGCTCTGGAAACACCATATATTTT. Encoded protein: CASSFYYRGSGNTIYF.

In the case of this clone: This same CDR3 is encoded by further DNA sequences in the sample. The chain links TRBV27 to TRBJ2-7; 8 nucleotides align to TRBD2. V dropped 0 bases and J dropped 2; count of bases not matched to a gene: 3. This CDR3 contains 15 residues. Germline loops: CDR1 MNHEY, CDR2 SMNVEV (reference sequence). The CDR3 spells CASSLSVGRAYEQYF. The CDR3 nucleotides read TGTGCCAGCAGTTTATCGGTCGGGAGGGCCTACGAGCAGTACTTC.

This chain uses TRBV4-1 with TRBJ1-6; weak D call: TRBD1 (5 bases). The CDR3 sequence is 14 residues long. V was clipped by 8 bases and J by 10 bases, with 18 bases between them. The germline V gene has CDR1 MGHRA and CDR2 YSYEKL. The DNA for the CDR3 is TGCGCCAGCCTCCCGACAGACGCCGCCTCACCCCTCCACTTT. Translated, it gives CASLPTDAASPLHF.